A selection of T cell receptor beta chains follows, all from one sample in a study of cytomegalovirus exposure and HLA in healthy donors. Generated by immunoSEQ multiplex PCR, the TCRdb table keeps only in-frame clones and is missing some. The sample consists of 150,000 to 200,000 clones, more than 75% of them appearing once. The sequenced sample consisted of PBMCs. The receptors here all came from a man under 40 in good health and CMV-seropositive. CDR3s include the opening cysteine and the closing phenylalanine or tryptophan.

TRBJ2-7 TRBV27 CASSSGTGGTYEQYF
TRBJ2-2 TRBV15 CATSRVMSRELFF
TRBJ1-1 TRBV6-5 CASSYQEGLGTEAFF
TRBJ1-2 TRBV25-1 CASSESNRVKGYTF
TRBJ2-3 TRBV9 CASSVASAGWSGGTQYF
TRBJ2-5 TRBV5-1 CASSLVSGEETQYF
TRBJ1-1 TRBV15 CATSREGLPNTEAFF
TRBJ2-7 TRBV7-9 CASSLISGRHYEQYF
TRBJ2-6 TRBV27 CASRNSGANVLTF
TRBJ1-1 TRBV10-3 CAIRRLDGVNTEAFF
TRBJ2-2 TRBV5-6 CASSLSNRNTGELFF
TRBJ1-3 TRBV7-6 CASSLARDGSGNTIYF
TRBJ1-1 TRBV18 CASSPWTTEAFF
TRBJ1-2 TRBV9 CASSVATYAYGYTF
TRBJ2-7 TRBV11-2 CASSLGAGGEQYF
TRBJ1-2 TRBV4-1 CASSPGQGYGYTF
TRBJ2-7 TRBV5-1 CASTPTGTSEQYF
TRBJ2-1 TRBV20-1 CSATRTDWQFF